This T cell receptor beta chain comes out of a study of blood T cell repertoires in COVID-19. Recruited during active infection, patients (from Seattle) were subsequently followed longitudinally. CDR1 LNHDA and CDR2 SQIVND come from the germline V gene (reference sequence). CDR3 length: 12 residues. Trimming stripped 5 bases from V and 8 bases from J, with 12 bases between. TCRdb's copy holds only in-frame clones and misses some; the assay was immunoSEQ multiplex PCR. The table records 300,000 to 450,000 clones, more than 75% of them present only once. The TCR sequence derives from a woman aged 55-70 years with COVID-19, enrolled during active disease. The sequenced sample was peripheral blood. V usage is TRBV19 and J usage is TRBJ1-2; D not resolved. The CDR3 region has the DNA TGTGCCAGTAGTTTTACCACTTCGGGCTACACCTTC. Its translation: CASSFTTSGYTF.